Listed here is a single T cell receptor beta chain. Sequencing used immunoSEQ multiplex PCR; TCRdb keeps in-frame clones, though not all of them. The sample records some 60,000 clones, 91% being singletons. This CDR3 has 15 amino acids. V was pared by 0 bases and J by 9 bases, with 6 bases of the junction left unmatched. Germline V gene lookup returns CDR1 SGHTA and CDR2 FQGTGA. These data come from a study of T cell changes during pregnancy in multiple sclerosis. The rearrangement joins TRBV7-3 to TRBJ2-1; TRBD1 aligns across 9 bases. Sequenced material: CD4+ T cells from peripheral blood mononuclear cells, taken in the first trimester of pregnancy. This sequence was found in a female donor with multiple sclerosis, enrolled in a pregnancy study. The CDR3 sequence is CASSLTAGTGSEQFF. CDR3 in DNA: TGTGCCAGCAGCTTAACCGCCGGGACAGGGTCTGAGCAGTTCTTC.